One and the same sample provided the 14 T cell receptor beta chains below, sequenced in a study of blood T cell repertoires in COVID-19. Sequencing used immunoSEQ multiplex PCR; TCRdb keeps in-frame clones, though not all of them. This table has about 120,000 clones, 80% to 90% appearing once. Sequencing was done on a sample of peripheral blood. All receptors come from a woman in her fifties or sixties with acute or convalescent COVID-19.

The DNA of the CDR3 is TGTGCTAGTGGTTTGACTCCCGGGAGCAGGGCCACTGAAGCTTTCTTT. It codes for CASGLTPGSRATEAFF. The genes are TRBV12-5 and TRBJ1-1; a weak D match, TRBD1 (5 bases). CDR1 is LGHNT, CDR2 FRNRAP, per germline. The CDR3 spans 16 residues. V was clipped by 2 bases and J by 4 bases, with 17 bases between them.

The CDR3 nucleotides read TGTGCCAGCAGCTTCGACAGGGCAGAGACCCAGTACTTC. Protein product: CASSFDRAETQYF. The J gene is TRBJ2-5, the V gene TRBV13; 7 nucleotides agree with TRBD1. Germline V CDR1 and CDR2: PRHDT, FYEKMQ (reference sequence). Germline trimming cut 3 bases from V and 4 bases from J; bases unmatched to any gene: 2. The CDR3 extends over 13 amino acids. The full variable domain, completed using reference TRBV13 and TRBJ2-5, is AAGVIQSPRHLIKEKRETATLKCYPIPRHDTVYWYQQGPGQDPQFLISFYEKMQSDKGSIPDRFSAQQFSDYHSELNMSSLELGDSALYFCASSFDRAETQYFGPGTRLLVL.

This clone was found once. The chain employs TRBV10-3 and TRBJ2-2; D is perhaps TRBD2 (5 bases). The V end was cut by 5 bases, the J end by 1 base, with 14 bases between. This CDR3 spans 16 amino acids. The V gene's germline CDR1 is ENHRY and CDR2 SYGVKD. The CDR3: CAISSSTGLNTGELFF. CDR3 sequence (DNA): TGTGCCATCAGTTCTTCGACTGGACTGAACACCGGGGAGCTGTTTTTT.

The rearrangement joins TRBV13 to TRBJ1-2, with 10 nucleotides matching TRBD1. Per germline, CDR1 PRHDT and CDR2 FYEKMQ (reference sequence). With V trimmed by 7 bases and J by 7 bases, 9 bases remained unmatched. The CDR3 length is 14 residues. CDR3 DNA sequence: TGTGCCAGCACTCTGGGACAGGGGAAGGCTGGCTACACCTTC. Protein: CASTLGQGKAGYTF. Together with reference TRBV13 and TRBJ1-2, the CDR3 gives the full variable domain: AAGVIQSPRHLIKEKRETATLKCYPIPRHDTVYWYQQGPGQDPQFLISFYEKMQSDKGSIPDRFSAQQFSDYHSELNMSSLELGDSALYFCASTLGQGKAGYTFGSGTRLTVV.

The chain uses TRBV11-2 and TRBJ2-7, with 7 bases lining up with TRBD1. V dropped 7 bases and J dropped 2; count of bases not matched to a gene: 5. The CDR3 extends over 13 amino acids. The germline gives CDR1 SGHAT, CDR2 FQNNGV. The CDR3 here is CASTRQGPYEQYF. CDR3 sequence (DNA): TGTGCCAGCACCCGACAGGGCCCCTACGAGCAGTACTTC.

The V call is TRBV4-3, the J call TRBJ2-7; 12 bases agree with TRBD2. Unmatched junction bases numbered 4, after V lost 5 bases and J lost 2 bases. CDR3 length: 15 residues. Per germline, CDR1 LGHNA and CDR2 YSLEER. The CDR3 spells CASSGRLAGAYEQYF. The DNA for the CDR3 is TGCGCCAGCAGCGGTCGACTAGCGGGGGCCTACGAGCAGTACTTC.

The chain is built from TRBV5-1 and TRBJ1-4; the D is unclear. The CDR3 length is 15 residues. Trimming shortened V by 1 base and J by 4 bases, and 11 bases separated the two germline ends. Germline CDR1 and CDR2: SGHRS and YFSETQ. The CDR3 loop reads CASSLSASDNEKLFF. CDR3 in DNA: TGCGCCAGCAGCTTGAGCGCCTCAGATAATGAAAAACTGTTTTTT.

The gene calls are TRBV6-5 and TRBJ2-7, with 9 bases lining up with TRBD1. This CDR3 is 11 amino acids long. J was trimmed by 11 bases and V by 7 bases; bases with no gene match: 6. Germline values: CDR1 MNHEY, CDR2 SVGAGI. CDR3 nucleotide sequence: TGTGCCAGCAAATCATGGGACAGGGAGTACTTC. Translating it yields CASKSWDREYF.

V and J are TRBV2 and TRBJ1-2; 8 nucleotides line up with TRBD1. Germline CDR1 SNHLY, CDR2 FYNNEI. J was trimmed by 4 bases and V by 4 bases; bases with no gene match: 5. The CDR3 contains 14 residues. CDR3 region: CASSGQGPTYGYTF. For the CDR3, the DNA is TGTGCCAGCAGTGGACAGGGGCCTACCTATGGCTACACCTTC.

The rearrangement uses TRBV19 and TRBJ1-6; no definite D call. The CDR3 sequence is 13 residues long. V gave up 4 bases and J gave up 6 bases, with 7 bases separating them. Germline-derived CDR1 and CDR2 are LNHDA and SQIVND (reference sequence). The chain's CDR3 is CASSSTANSPLHF. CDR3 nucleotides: TGTGCCAGTAGTAGTACAGCTAATTCACCCCTCCACTTT.

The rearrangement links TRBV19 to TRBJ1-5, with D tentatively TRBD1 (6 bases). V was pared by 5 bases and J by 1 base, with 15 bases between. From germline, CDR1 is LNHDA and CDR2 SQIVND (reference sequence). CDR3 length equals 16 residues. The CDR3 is CASSPGGPLSNQPQHF. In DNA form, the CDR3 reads TGTGCCAGTAGTCCGGGGGGCCCTTTAAGCAATCAGCCCCAGCATTTT.

The DNA for the CDR3 is TGTGCCTCGTTGACAGGAACAATGAACACTGAAGCTTTCTTT. It yields the protein CASLTGTMNTEAFF. The J gene is TRBJ1-1, the V gene TRBV30; D is perhaps TRBD1 (6 bases). V lost 7 bases and J 0 bases, leaving 15 bases between the germline ends. CDR1 is GTSNPN, CDR2 SVGIG, per germline (reference sequence). This CDR3 is 14 amino acids long.

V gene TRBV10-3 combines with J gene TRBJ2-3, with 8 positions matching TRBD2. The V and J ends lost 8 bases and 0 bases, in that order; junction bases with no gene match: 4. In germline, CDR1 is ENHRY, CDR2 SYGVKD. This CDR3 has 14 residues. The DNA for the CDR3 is TGTGCCATCGCTGCTAGCGGGAGCACAGATACGCAGTATTTT. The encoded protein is CAIAASGSTDTQYF.

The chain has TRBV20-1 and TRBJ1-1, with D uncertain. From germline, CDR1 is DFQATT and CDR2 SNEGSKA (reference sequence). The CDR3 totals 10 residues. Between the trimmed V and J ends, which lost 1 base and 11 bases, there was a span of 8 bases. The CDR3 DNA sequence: TGCAGTGCTAGAGTCGGGAGCGCTTTCTTT. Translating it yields CSARVGSAFF.